The rows below give T cell receptor beta chains drawn from one sample of a study of T cell responses to AZD1222 COVID-19 vaccine. Assay used: immunoSEQ multiplex PCR; TCRdb lists only in-frame clones, some missing. The repertoire consists of 110,000 or so clones, with approximately 85% occurring once and the leading ten covering about 9.8%. The material was peripheral blood, obtained on day 0 of AZD1222 vaccination. The receptors were sampled from an adult in good health. Each CDR3 is given with its conserved first and last residue. The D gene is left open where the match is weak. Expanded clones are given a class, and other clones once, few, many or no size at all.

j_gene	len	d_gene	abundance	v_gene	CDR3aa	CDR3nt
TRBJ2-7	15	-	-	TRBV28	CASSLVSAGLGEQYF	TGTGCCAGCAGTTTAGTTTCGGCCGGTTTGGGCGAGCAGTACTTC
TRBJ1-2	15	TRBD1	-	TRBV7-8	CASSLETGQGYGYTF	TGTGCCAGCAGCTTAGAAACAGGACAGGGTTATGGCTACACCTTC
TRBJ2-3	17	TRBD2	-	TRBV24-1	CATSDTTSGGFTDTQYF	TGTGCCACCAGTGATACAACTAGCGGGGGTTTCACAGATACGCAGTATTTT
TRBJ1-4	14	TRBD1	once	TRBV4-2	CASSQGTGNEKLFF	TGTGCCAGCAGCCAAGGGACAGGGAATGAAAAACTGTTTTTT
TRBJ2-2	14	-	few	TRBV2	CASSKTGLTGELFF	TGTGCCAGCAGTAAAACAGGACTCACCGGGGAGCTGTTTTTT
TRBJ2-5	16	TRBD1	-	TRBV6-6	CASSRGQEPYQETQYF	TGTGCCAGCAGCCGTGGACAGGAGCCGTACCAAGAGACCCAGTACTTC
TRBJ1-1	16	-	-	TRBV6-5	CASSYSSSTENTEAFF	TGTGCCAGCAGTTACTCGAGTTCTACAGAGAACACTGAAGCTTTCTTT
TRBJ2-7	13	-	-	TRBV6-2/TRBV6-3	CASSRQQIYEQYF	TGTGCCAGCAGCCGACAGCAAATCTACGAGCAGTACTTC
TRBJ1-3	15	-	-	TRBV19	CASSISGGTGNTIYF	TGTGCCAGTAGTATCAGCGGTGGTACTGGAAACACCATATATTTT
TRBJ2-2	15	TRBD2	once	TRBV6-4	CASSKLAGDTGELFF	TGTGCCAGCAGTAAACTAGCGGGGGATACCGGGGAGCTGTTTTTT
TRBJ2-2	14	-	-	TRBV6-6	CASSNGPAGGELFF	TGTGCCAGCAGTAACGGACCCGCGGGGGGGGAGCTGTTTTTT
TRBJ1-4	14	TRBD1	-	TRBV6-1	CASSDGQGLEKLFF	TGTGCCAGCAGTGACGGACAGGGATTAGAAAAACTGTTTTTT
TRBJ1-6	13	-	-	TRBV4-3	CASSQVFNSPLHF	TGCGCCAGCAGCCAAGTATTCAATTCACCCCTCCACTTT
TRBJ2-7	14	TRBD1	-	TRBV7-2	CASSLQGAAGEQYF	TGTGCCAGCAGCTTACAGGGGGCGGCAGGCGAGCAGTACTTC
TRBJ1-6	15	-	-	TRBV30	CAWNPGQGDNSPLHF	TGTGCCTGGAACCCGGGGCAGGGTGATAATTCACCCCTCCACTTT
TRBJ2-3	13	-	once	TRBV5-4	CASSLKGADTQYF	TGTGCCAGCAGCTTGAAAGGAGCAGATACGCAGTATTTT
TRBJ2-5	18	-	once	TRBV10-3	CATFQPGPGAPFQETQYF	TGTGCCACCTTCCAACCGGGCCCTGGGGCCCCCTTCCAAGAGACCCAGTACTTC
TRBJ2-6	15	-	-	TRBV4-3	CASAQIGSGANVLTF	TGCGCCAGCGCTCAAATAGGCTCTGGGGCCAACGTCCTGACTTTC
TRBJ2-3	16	TRBD2	-	TRBV5-1	CASSLRAGMGTDTQYF	TGCGCCAGCAGCTTGCGAGCGGGAATGGGCACAGATACGCAGTATTTT
TRBJ2-3	14	-	once	TRBV7-2	CASSKTPRADTQYF	TGTGCCAGCAGCAAGACCCCTAGGGCAGATACGCAGTATTTT
TRBJ2-7	14	TRBD2	-	TRBV7-2	CASSLGGSFYEQYF	TGTGCCAGCAGCTTAGGCGGGAGTTTTTACGAGCAGTACTTC
TRBJ2-7	16	TRBD2	-	TRBV27	CASSSPGSGRSYEQYF	TGTGCCAGCAGTTCCCCGGGTAGCGGGAGATCCTACGAGCAGTACTTC
TRBJ2-5	13	-	-	TRBV5-4	CASSPGSQETQYF	TGTGCCAGCAGCCCTGGCTCTCAAGAGACCCAGTACTTC
TRBJ2-1	14	TRBD2	once	TRBV18	CASSGLASYNEQFF	TGTGCCAGCTCAGGACTAGCCTCCTACAATGAGCAGTTCTTC
TRBJ1-2	13	-	-	TRBV6-5	CASTRGRTYGYTF	TGTGCCAGCACCCGGGGTCGAACCTATGGCTACACCTTC
TRBJ2-7	15	TRBD1	-	TRBV6-5	CASRREQGANYEQYF	TGTGCCAGCAGACGAGAACAGGGGGCAAACTACGAGCAGTACTTC
TRBJ1-5	13	-	few	TRBV7-2	CASSLSSNQPQHF	TGTGCCAGCAGCTTAAGTAGCAATCAGCCCCAGCATTTT
TRBJ2-7	11	-	-	TRBV28	CASSLFSEQYF	TGTGCCAGCAGTTTATTCTCCGAGCAGTACTTC
TRBJ1-2	11	-	-	TRBV27	CASGGAHGYTF	TGTGCCAGCGGCGGAGCCCATGGCTACACCTTC